These 14 T cell receptor beta chains share one sample of origin, sequenced in a study of T cells in Graves' hyperthyroidism and ophthalmopathy. Regions amplified from RNA transcripts were the TCR beta CDR3 regions. Initially, a first-round RT-PCR of the TCR CDR3 employed the HTBI primer set. TCRdb reanalysed the multiplex PCR reads using MiXCR and keeps one entry per CDR3 protein. Of about 840,000 distinct CDR3 sequences in the sample, about two fifths are singletons; the top ten hold around 10%. Material for sequencing was blood. The receptor set was obtained from a young man with Graves' hyperthyroidism.

This clonotype was seen a handful of times. V usage is TRBV29-1 and J usage is TRBJ1-1; D is perhaps TRBD1 (5 bases). Trimming took 3 bases from V and 5 from J, leaving 16 bases between them. There are 14 residues in the CDR3. CDR1 and CDR2 (germline): SQVTM, ANQGSEA. The CDR3 here is CSVEGVGLGTEAFF. CDR3 DNA sequence: TGCAGCGTTGAGGGGGTGGGCTTAGGAACTGAAGCTTTCTTT.

This clonotype has a count of ten or more. J is TRBJ2-5 and V is TRBV29-1, with a tentative D call TRBD1 (6 bases). The CDR3 loop spans 13 amino acids. V shed 7 bases and J shed 5 bases, with 17 bases lying between them. Germline assignment: CDR1 SQVTM and CDR2 ANQGSEA. The CDR3 DNA follows: TGCAGCGCCCCCTTGGGGCAGGGGGAGACCCAGTACTTC. Its translation is CSAPLGQGETQYF.

As DNA, the CDR3 is TGTGCCAGCAGCTTAGGACACAGGAGCAATCAGCCCCAGCATTTT. Protein sequence: CASSLGHRSNQPQHF. This rearrangement joins TRBV7-2 to TRBJ1-5; perhaps TRBD1 as D (5 bases). Germline V gene data show CDR1 as SGHTA and CDR2 as FQGNSA. V was pared by 1 base and J by 1 base, with 8 bases between. The CDR3 runs to 15 residues.

There are many counts of this clonotype. CDR3 sequence: CASRETVHDEKLFF. CDR3 in DNA: TGTGCCAGCAGGGAGACAGTCCACGATGAAAAACTGTTTTTT. The V call is TRBV2, the J call TRBJ1-4; D perhaps matches TRBD1 (5 bases). The CDR3 loop spans 14 amino acids. Germline CDR1 reads SNHLY; CDR2 reads FYNNEI. Trimming left V 6 bases short and J 6 bases short, with 14 bases between.

About this clonotype: The CDR3 carries no conserved terminal phenylalanine or tryptophan, so it likely arises from a read error. No DNA is shown, since the ends of the CDR3 on it are uncertain; the CDR3 is the one TCRdb lists. The gene calls are TRBV7-9 and TRBJ2-5; the D call of TRBD1 is as the table states it, not checked on the DNA. The CDR3 region is 9 residues in length, termini included. Germline V lookup: CDR1 SEHNR, CDR2 FQNEAQ (reference sequence). This CDR3 reads CASSLGSGG.

This chain joins TRBV20-1 and TRBJ1-5; 8 bases align to TRBD1. The germline gives CDR1 DFQATT, CDR2 SNEGSKA (reference sequence). The V gene end was trimmed by 7 bases and the J gene end by 2 bases; junction bases not matched to a gene: 7. This CDR3 has 14 amino acids. This CDR3 reads CSVVDRGGNQPQHF. As DNA, the CDR3 is TGCAGTGTAGTCGACAGGGGTGGCAATCAGCCCCAGCATTTT.

This clonotype showed up many times. V is TRBV29-1 and J is TRBJ1-1, with 7 positions matching TRBD1. V dropped 2 bases and J dropped 0; count of bases not matched to a gene: 6. CDR3 length: 15 amino acids. In germline, CDR1 is SQVTM, CDR2 ANQGSEA. The CDR3 sequence: CSVERQGDMNTEAFF. The CDR3 nucleotides are TGCAGCGTTGAACGACAGGGCGATATGAACACTGAAGCTTTCTTT.

The rearrangement uses TRBV7-3 and TRBJ2-5; TRBD1 agrees at 9 bases. Germline V gives CDR1 SGHTA, CDR2 FQGTGA. The CDR3 is made up of 14 amino acids. After removal of 6 bases from V and 5 bases from J, the junction contained 7 bases not matched to a gene. The CDR3 DNA reads as TGTGCCAGCAGTTACAGGGGGCAGGCTGAGACCCAGTACTTC. Its protein product is CASSYRGQAETQYF.

The V gene is TRBV7-3, the J gene TRBJ2-7, with unresolved D. Trimming cost V 8 bases and J 3 bases, with 17 bases left between them. The CDR3 spans 14 residues. Germline CDR1 reads SGHTA; CDR2 reads FQGTGA. This CDR3 is CASRLSNPDYEQYF. In nucleotides, the CDR3 is TGTGCCAGCCGTCTTAGTAATCCTGACTACGAGCAGTACTTC.

This clonotype was counted many times. This sequence joins TRBV7-8 and TRBJ1-1, with unresolved D. Germline CDR1 is SGHVS and CDR2 is FQNEAQ. The V gene lost 5 bases and the J gene lost 6 bases, with 16 bases spanning the gap. The length of the CDR3 is 14 residues. CDR3 in DNA: TGTGCCAGCAGCCTGGACCCGATCTCCCCTGAAGCTTTCTTT. This sequence encodes CASSLDPISPEAFF.

In this sample, this clonotype turned up a few times. This rearrangement joins TRBV7-2 to TRBJ2-7; D perhaps matches TRBD2 (5 bases). Trimming took off 6 bases at V and 5 bases at J, with 14 bases between the two ends. This CDR3 spans 13 amino acids. The germline V gene has CDR1 SGHTA and CDR2 FQGNSA. The CDR3 sequence is CASRWEQFDEQYF. The CDR3 DNA reads TGTGCCAGCAGGTGGGAGCAGTTTGACGAGCAGTACTTC.

The CDR3 loop is CSVELAEAYGYTF. CDR3 sequence (DNA): TGCAGCGTTGAACTCGCGGAAGCGTATGGCTACACCTTC. J is TRBJ1-2 and V is TRBV29-1; D unclear. Trimming stripped 2 bases from V and 5 bases from J, with 12 bases between. The CDR3 is 13 amino acids. The germline V gene encodes CDR1 SQVTM and CDR2 ANQGSEA.

This chain links TRBV7-2 with TRBJ2-5; D gene ambiguous. The V gene lost 6 bases and the J gene lost 1 base, with 12 bases spanning the gap. This CDR3 comprises 14 residues. Germline V lookup: CDR1 SGHTA, CDR2 FQGNSA. The CDR3, as DNA: TGTGCCAGCAGTCCCTGGGCCGGCCAAGAGACCCAGTACTTC. Encoded protein: CASSPWAGQETQYF. The full variable domain, completed using reference TRBV7-2 and TRBJ2-5, is GAGVSQSPSNKVTEKGKDVELRCDPISGHTALYWYRQSLGQGLEFLIYFQGNSAPDKSGLPSDRFSAERTGGSVSTLTIQRTQQEDSAVYLCASSPWAGQETQYFGPGTRLLVL.

This clonotype was detected a few times. The chain has TRBV12-3 or TRBV12-4 and TRBJ1-4; 8 bases agree with TRBD1. The CDR3 covers 15 residues. With V trimmed by 2 bases and J by 7 bases, 6 bases remained unmatched. CDR3 nucleotides: TGTGCCAGCAGTTTATTGGCAGGGGGCGGTGAAAAACTGTTTTTT. Its protein is CASSLLAGGGEKLFF.